This TCR beta chain appears in the sequencing data of a study of control samples from healthy donors and cancer patients. The method was immunoSEQ multiplex PCR; TCRdb's version includes in-frame clones alone and lacks a portion of them. The table records approximately 100,000 clones, roughly nine tenths of them present only once. Sequencing was carried out using blood. The receptor was isolated from a man aged 25-45 years in good health.

The CDR3 here is CASSVTSSGGTDTQYF. The CDR3 coding sequence is TGTGCCAGCAGCGTAACTAGTAGCGGGGGGACAGATACGCAGTATTTT. The chain couples TRBV9 to TRBJ2-3, with 10 nucleotides matching TRBD2. CDR1 and CDR2 from the germline V gene are SGDLS and YYNGEE. With V trimmed by 1 base and J by 3 bases, 5 bases remained unmatched. CDR3 size: 16 residues.